The 3 T cell receptor beta chains below were found in one sample sequenced in a study of shared clonotypes between healthy human individuals (dated by TCRdb to 2020 to 2021). CD8 naive samples consisted of CD45RO-negative cells that were positively selected for CCR7, yielding a CD45RA+CCR7+ population without TemRA cells. Receptor amplification or capture employed the immunoSEQ multiplex PCR assay. What TCRdb holds here is the immuneACCESS table cut down to in-frame rearrangements. Part of the clones is not present; checked against another copy, under half of the missing clones reflect an unresolved V gene, and the others are unexplained. In this sample the table shows some 2 million clones, around 96% of which occur a single time. Of the sample, 0.9% to 1.4% falls within the top ten clones. Sequencing was carried out using naive CD8+ T cells sorted from blood. The cell subset or site label here, explained by the study, means: CD45RA+CCR7+. The receptors derive from a man younger than 30 in good health.

The chain links TRBV5-8 to TRBJ1-2; D gene unclear. The CDR3 contains 13 residues. V shed 0 bases and J shed 4 bases, with 7 bases lying between them. The V gene's germline CDR1 is SGHTS and CDR2 YDEGEE. The CDR3 protein is CASSLEFPYGYTF. The CDR3 nucleotides are TGTGCCAGCAGCTTGGAGTTTCCCTATGGCTACACCTTC.

The count of this clone is one. The gene calls are TRBV7-8 and TRBJ2-7; maybe TRBD1 (6 bases). Germline CDR1 and CDR2: SGHVS and FQNEAQ. The germline V and J ends were trimmed by 5 bases and 6 bases, with 11 bases remaining between them. The CDR3 totals 12 residues. Here the CDR3 DNA reads TGTGCCAGCAGCCCCCGGACAGCCGAGCAGTACTTC. As protein: CASSPRTAEQYF.

The rearrangement uses TRBV11-2 and TRBJ1-3; D gene ambiguous. The germline V and J ends were trimmed by 1 base and 0 bases, with 7 bases remaining between them. CDR3 length: 15 residues. Germline values: CDR1 SGHAT, CDR2 FQNNGV. CDR3 residues: CASSLGARSGNTIYF. Here the CDR3 DNA reads TGTGCCAGCAGCTTAGGAGCCCGCTCTGGAAACACCATATATTTT.